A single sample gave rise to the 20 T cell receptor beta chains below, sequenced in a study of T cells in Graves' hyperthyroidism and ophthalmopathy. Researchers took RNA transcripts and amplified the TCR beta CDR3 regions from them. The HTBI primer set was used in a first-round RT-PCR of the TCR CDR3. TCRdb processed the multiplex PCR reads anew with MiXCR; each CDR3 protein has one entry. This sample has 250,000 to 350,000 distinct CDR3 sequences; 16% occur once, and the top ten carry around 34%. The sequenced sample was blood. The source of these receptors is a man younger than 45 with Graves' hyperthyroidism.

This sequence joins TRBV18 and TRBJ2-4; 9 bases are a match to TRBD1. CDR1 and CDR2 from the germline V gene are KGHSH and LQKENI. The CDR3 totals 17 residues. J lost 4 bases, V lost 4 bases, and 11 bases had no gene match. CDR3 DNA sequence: TGTGCCAGCTCACTAACGGGGACCGGGACAGGGAAAAACATTCAGTACTTC. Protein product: CASSLTGTGTGKNIQYF. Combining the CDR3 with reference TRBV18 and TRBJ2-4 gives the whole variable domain NAGVMQNPRHLVRRRGQEARLRCSPMKGHSHVYWYRQLPEEGLKFMVYLQKENIIDESGMPKERFSAEFPKEGPSILRIQQVVRGDSAAYFCASSLTGTGTGKNIQYFGAGTRLSVL.

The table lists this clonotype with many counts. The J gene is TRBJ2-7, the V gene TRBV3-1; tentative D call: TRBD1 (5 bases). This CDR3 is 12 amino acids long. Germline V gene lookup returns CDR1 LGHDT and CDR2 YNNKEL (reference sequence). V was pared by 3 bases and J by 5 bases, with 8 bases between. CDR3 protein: CASSQGRNEQYF. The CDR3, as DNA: TGTGCCAGCAGCCAGGGGCGGAACGAGCAGTACTTC.

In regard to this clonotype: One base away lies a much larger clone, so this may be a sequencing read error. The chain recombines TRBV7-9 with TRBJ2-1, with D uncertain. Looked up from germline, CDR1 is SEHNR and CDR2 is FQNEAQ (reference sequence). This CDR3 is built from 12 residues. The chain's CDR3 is CASGLIRNEQFF. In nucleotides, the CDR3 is TGTGCCAGCGGCTTAATAAGAAATGAGCAGTTCTTC. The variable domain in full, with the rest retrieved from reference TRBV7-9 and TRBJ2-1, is DTGVSQNPRHKITKRGQNVTFRCDPISEHNRLYWYRQTLGQGPEFLTYFQNEAQLEKSRLLSDRFSAERPKGSFSTLEIQRTEQGDSAMYLCASGLIRNEQFFGPGTRLTVL.

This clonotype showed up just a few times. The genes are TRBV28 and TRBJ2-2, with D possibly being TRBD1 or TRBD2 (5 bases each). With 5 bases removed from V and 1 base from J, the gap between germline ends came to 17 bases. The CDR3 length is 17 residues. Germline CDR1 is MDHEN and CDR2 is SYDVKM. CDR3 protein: CASSLRMGTGNTGELFF. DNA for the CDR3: TGTGCCAGCAGTCTCCGAATGGGGACGGGGAACACCGGGGAGCTGTTTTTT.

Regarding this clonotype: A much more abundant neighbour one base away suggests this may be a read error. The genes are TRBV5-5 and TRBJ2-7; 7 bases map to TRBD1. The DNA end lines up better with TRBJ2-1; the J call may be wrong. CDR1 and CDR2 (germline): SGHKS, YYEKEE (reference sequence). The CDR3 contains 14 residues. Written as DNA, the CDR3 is TGTGCCAGCAGCCCCAGCCGGGACAGCTACGAGCAGTTCTTC. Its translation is CASSPSRDSYEQFF.

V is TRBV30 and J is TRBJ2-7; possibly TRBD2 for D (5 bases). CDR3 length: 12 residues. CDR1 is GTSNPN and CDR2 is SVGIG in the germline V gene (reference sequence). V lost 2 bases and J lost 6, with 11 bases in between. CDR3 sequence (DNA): TGTGCCTGGAGTATGGGAGAGGCCGAGCAGTACTTC. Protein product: CAWSMGEAEQYF. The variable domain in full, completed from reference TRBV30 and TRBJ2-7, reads SQTIHQWPATLVQPVGSPLSLECTVEGTSNPNLYWYRQAAGRGLQLLFYSVGIGQISSEVPQNLSASRPQDRQFILSSKKLLLSDSGFYLCAWSMGEAEQYFGPGTRLTVT.

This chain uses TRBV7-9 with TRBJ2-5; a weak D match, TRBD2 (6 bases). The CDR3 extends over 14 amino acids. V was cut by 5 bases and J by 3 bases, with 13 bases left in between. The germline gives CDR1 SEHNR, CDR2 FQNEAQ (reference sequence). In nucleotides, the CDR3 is TGTGCCAGCAGCCCGTTGGGCGGGAAAGAGACCCAGTACTTC. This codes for CASSPLGGKETQYF.

CDR3 bases: TGCGCCAGCAGCCAGTCAACAGGGACTGAAGCTTTCTTT. Translation: CASSQSTGTEAFF. The chain links TRBV4-1 to TRBJ1-1; a possible D gene is TRBD1 (6 bases). Germline V CDR1 and CDR2: MGHRA, YSYEKL. V dropped 3 bases and J dropped 5 bases, with 10 bases sitting between them. This CDR3 spans 13 amino acids.

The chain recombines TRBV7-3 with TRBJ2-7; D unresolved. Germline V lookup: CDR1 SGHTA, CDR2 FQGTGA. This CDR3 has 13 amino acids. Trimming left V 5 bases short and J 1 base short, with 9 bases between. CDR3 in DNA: TGTGCCAGCAGCCAGACACCTTCCTACGAGCAGTACTTC. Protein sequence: CASSQTPSYEQYF.

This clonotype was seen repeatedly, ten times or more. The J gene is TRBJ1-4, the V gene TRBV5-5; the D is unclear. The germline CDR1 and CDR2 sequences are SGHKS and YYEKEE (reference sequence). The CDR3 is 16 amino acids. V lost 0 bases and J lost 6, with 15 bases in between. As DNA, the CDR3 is TGTGCCAGCAGCTTGGCCCCTTCGCAGTTGGATGAAAAACTGTTTTTT. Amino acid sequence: CASSLAPSQLDEKLFF.

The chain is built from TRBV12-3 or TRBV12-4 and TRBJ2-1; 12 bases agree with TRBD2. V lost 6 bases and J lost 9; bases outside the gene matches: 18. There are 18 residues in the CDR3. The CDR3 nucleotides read TGTGCCAGCAGAGATACCCGACAACTAGCGGGAGGCGGCAGTGAGCAGTTCTTC. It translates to CASRDTRQLAGGGSEQFF.

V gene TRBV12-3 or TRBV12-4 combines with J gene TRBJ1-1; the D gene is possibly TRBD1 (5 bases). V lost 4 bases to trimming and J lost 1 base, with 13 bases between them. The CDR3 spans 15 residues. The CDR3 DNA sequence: TGTGCCAGCAGTTCACTCGAGACAGCGAACACTGAAGCTTTCTTT. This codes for CASSSLETANTEAFF.

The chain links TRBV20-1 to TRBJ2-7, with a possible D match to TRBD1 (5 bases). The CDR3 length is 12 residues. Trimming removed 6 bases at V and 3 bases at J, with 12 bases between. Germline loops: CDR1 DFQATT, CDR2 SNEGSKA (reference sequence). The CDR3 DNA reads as TGCAGTGCGGATCTCCAGGGCTACGAGCAGTACTTC. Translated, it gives CSADLQGYEQYF.

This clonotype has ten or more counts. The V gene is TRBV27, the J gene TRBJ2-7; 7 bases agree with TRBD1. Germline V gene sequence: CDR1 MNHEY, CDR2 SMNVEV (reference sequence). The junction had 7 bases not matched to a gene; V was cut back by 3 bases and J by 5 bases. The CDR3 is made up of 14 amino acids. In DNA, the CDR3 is TGTGCCAGCAGTTTCCTGGACAGGAACCACGAGCAGTACTTC. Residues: CASSFLDRNHEQYF.

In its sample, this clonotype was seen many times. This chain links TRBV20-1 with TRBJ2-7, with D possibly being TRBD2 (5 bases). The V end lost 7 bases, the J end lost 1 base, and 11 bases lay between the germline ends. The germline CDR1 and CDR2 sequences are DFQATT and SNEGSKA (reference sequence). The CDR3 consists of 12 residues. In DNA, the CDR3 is TGCAGTGTCACCCGAGGGTCCTACGAGCAGTACTTC. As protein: CSVTRGSYEQYF.

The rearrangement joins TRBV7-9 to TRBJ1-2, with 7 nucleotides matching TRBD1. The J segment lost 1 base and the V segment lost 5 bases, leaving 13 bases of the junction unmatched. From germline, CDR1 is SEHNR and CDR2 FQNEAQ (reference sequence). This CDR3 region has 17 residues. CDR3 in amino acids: CASSLRQGPAINYGYTF. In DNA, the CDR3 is TGTGCCAGCAGCCTCCGACAGGGACCGGCTATTAACTATGGCTACACCTTC. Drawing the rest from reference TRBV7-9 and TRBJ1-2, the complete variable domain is DTGVSQNPRHKITKRGQNVTFRCDPISEHNRLYWYRQTLGQGPEFLTYFQNEAQLEKSRLLSDRFSAERPKGSFSTLEIQRTEQGDSAMYLCASSLRQGPAINYGYTFGSGTRLTVV.

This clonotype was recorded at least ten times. This CDR3 is CASSPAFRTAEAFF. CDR3 DNA: TGTGCCAGCTCACCAGCTTTTCGGACAGCTGAAGCTTTCTTT. This rearrangement joins TRBV18 to TRBJ1-1; possible D gene TRBD1, 6 bases. The CDR3 loop spans 14 amino acids. Germline CDR1 is KGHSH and CDR2 is LQKENI. Trimming cost V 2 bases and J 6 bases, with 13 bases left between them.

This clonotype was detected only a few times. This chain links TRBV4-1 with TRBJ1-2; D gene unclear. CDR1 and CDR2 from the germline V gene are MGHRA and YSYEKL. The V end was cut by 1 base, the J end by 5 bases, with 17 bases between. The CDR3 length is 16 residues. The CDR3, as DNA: TGCGCCAGCAGCCAAGCCCCAGGTGTCCTGGGGTATGGCTACACCTTC. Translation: CASSQAPGVLGYGYTF.

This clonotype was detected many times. The CDR3 coding sequence is TGTGCCATCCAAGGACAGGGGAGGAGACACACTGAAGCTTTCTTT. As protein: CAIQGQGRRHTEAFF. J is TRBJ1-1 and V is TRBV6-2 or TRBV6-3, with 9 bases that match TRBD1. Per germline, CDR1 MNHEY and CDR2 SVGEGT. The CDR3 sequence is 15 residues long. The ends lost 10 bases at V and 3 bases at J; junction bases unmatched: 12.

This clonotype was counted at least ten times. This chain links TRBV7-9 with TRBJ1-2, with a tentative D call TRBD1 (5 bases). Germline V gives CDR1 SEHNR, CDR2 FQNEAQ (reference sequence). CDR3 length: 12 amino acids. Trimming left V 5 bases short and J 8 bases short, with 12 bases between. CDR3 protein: CASSLGAEGYTF. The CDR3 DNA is TGTGCCAGCAGCCTCGGGGCTGAAGGCTACACCTTC. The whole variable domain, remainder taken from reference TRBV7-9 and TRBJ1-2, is DTGVSQNPRHKITKRGQNVTFRCDPISEHNRLYWYRQTLGQGPEFLTYFQNEAQLEKSRLLSDRFSAERPKGSFSTLEIQRTEQGDSAMYLCASSLGAEGYTFGSGTRLTVV.